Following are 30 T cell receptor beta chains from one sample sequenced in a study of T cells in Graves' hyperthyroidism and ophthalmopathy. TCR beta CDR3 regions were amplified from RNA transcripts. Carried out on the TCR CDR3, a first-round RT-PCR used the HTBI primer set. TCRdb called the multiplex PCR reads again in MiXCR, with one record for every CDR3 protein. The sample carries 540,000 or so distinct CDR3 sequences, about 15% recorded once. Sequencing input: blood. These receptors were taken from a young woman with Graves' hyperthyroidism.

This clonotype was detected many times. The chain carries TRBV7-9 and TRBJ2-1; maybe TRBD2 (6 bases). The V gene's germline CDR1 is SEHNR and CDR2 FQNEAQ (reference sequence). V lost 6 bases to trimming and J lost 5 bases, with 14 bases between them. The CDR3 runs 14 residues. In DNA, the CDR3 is TGTGCCAGCAGACAACCGGGACTTAACAATGAGCAGTTCTTC. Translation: CASRQPGLNNEQFF.

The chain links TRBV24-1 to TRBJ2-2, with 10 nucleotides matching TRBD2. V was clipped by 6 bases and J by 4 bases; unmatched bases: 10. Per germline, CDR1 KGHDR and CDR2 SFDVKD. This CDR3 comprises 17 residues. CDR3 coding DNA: TGTGCCACCAGTAGGGCCCCTAGCGGGAGCTCCACCGGGGAGCTGTTTTTT. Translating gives CATSRAPSGSSTGELFF.

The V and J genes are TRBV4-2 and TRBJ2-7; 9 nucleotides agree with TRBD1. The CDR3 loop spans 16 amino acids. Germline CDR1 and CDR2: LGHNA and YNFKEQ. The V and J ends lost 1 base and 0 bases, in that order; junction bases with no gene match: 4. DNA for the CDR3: TGTGCCAGCAGCCAAGCGACAGGGGGGTTCTCCTACGAGCAGTACTTC. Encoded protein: CASSQATGGFSYEQYF.

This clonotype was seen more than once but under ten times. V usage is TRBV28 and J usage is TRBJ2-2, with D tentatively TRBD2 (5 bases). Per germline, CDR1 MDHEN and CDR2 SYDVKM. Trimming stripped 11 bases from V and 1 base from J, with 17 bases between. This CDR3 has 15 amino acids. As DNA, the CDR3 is TGTGCCCACAAGGGAAGCGGATTGAACACCGGGGAGCTGTTTTTT. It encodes CAHKGSGLNTGELFF.

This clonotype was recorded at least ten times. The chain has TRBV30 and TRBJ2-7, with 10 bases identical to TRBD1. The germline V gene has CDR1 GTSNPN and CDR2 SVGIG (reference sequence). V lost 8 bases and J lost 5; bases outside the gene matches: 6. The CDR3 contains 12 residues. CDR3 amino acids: CAQTGTGDEQYF. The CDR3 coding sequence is TGTGCCCAAACCGGGACAGGGGACGAGCAGTACTTC.

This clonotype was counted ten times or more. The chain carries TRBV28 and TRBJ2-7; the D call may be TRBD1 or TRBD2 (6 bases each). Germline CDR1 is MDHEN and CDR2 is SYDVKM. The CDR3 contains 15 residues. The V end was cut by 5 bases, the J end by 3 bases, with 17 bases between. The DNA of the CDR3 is TGTGCCAGCAGTCCCCCCGGGGGCGCCTACTACGAGCAGTACTTC. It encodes CASSPPGGAYYEQYF.

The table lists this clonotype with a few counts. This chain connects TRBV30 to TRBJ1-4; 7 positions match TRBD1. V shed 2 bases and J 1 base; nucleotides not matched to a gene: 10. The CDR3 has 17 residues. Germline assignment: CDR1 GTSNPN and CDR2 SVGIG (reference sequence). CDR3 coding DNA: TGTGCCTGGAGTCCCCTCTATTGGGACAGAACTAATGAAAAACTGTTTTTT. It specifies CAWSPLYWDRTNEKLFF.

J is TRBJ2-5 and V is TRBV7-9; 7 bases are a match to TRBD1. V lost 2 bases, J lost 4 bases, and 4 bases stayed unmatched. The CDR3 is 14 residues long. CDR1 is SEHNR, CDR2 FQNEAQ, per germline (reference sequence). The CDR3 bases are TGTGCCAGCAGCTTAATTTACAGGGGAGAGACCCAGTACTTC. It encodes CASSLIYRGETQYF.

CDR3 in DNA: TGTGCCAGCAGCGGCCCCGGGACCGGGGAGCTGTTTTTT. Residues: CASSGPGTGELFF. This sequence joins TRBV7-9 and TRBJ2-2; no reliable D call. V gave up 5 bases and J gave up 5 bases, with 9 bases separating them. This CDR3 has 13 amino acids. Germline CDR1 and CDR2: SEHNR and FQNEAQ (reference sequence).

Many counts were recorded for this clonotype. This chain's CDR3 is CASSLVAGTSFHTQYF. The CDR3 nucleotides read TGTGCCAGCAGCTTAGTGGCCGGGACTAGCTTCCATACGCAGTATTTT. The rearrangement uses TRBV11-1 and TRBJ2-3; TRBD2 matches at 9 bases. Germline V CDR1 and CDR2: SGHAT, FQDESV (reference sequence). CDR3 length equals 16 residues. After removal of 1 base from V and 7 bases from J, the junction contained 9 bases not matched to a gene.

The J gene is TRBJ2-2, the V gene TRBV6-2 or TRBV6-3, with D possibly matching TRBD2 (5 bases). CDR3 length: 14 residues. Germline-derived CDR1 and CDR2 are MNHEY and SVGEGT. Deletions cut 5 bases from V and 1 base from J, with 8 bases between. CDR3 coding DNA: TGTGCCAGCAGTGCCCGGGAGAACACCGGGGAGCTGTTTTTT. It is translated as CASSARENTGELFF.

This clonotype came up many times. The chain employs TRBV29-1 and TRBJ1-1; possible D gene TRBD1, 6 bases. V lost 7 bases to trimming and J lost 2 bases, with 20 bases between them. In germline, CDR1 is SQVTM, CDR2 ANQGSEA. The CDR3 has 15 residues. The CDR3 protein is CSASGQLSANTEAFF. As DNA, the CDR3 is TGCAGCGCTTCGGGACAACTCTCGGCAAACACTGAAGCTTTCTTT.

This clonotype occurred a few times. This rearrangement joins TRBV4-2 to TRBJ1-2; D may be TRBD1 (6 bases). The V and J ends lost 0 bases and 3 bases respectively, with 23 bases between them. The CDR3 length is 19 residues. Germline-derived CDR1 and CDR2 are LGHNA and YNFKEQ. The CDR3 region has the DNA TGTGCCAGCAGCCAAGATCCCCGACAGTATGGGGGCGTAGACTATGGCTACACCTTC. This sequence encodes CASSQDPRQYGGVDYGYTF.

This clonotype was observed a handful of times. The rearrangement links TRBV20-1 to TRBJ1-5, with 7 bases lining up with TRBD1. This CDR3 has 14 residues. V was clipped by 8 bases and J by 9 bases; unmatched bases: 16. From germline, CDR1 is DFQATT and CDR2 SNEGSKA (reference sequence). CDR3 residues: CSTKKDRINSPQHF. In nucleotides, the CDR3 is TGCAGTACTAAGAAGGACAGGATAAATTCGCCCCAGCATTTT.

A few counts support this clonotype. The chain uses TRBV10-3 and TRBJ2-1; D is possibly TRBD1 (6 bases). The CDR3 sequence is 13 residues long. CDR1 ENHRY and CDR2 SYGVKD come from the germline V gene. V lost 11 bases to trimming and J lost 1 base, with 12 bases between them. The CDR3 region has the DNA TGTGCCTCCCACGGACAGTCCTACAATGAGCAGTTCTTC. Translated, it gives CASHGQSYNEQFF.

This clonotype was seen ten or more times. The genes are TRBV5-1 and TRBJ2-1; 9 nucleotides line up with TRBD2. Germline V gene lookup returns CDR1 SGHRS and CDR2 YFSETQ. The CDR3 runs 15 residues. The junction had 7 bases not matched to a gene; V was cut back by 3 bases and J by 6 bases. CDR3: CASSWGLASGNEQFF. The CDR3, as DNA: TGCGCCAGCAGCTGGGGACTAGCATCGGGCAATGAGCAGTTCTTC.

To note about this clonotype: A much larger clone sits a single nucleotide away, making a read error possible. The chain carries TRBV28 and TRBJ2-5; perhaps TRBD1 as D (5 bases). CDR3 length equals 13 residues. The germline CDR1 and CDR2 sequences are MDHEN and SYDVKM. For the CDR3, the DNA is TGTGCCAGCAGGCTTCAGGGAAAAGAGACCCAGTGCTTC. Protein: CASRLQGKETQCF.

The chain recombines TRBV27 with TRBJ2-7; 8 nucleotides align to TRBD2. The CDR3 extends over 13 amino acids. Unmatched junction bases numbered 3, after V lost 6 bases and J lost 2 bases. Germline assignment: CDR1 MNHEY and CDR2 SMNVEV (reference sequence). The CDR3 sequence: CASRGLGTYEQYF. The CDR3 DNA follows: TGTGCCAGCAGGGGACTAGGAACCTACGAGCAGTACTTC.

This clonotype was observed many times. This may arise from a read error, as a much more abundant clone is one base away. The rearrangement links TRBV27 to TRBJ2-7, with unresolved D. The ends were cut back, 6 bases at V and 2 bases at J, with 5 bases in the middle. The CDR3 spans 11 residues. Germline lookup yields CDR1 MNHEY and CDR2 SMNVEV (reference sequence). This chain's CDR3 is CASRSPYEQYF. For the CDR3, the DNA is TGTGCCAGCAGGTCGCCCTACGAGCAGTACTTC.

The CDR3 sequence is CAWSVRGASRNTIYF. Written as DNA, the CDR3 is TGTGCCTGGAGTGTACGGGGCGCTTCCCGAAACACCATATATTTT. The rearrangement uses TRBV30 and TRBJ1-3, with a tentative D call TRBD1 (5 bases). Germline V gene sequence: CDR1 GTSNPN, CDR2 SVGIG (reference sequence). The CDR3 spans 15 residues. V lost 0 bases, J lost 5 bases, and 14 bases lay in between.

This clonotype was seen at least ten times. In DNA, the CDR3 is TGCAGCGTTGGACTAGCGGGAGCTTCCGATGAGCAGTTCTTC. Its protein product is CSVGLAGASDEQFF. The chain couples TRBV29-1 to TRBJ2-1; 12 bases match TRBD2. The J segment lost 8 bases and the V segment lost 4 bases, leaving 6 bases of the junction unmatched. Germline V CDR1 and CDR2: SQVTM, ANQGSEA. The CDR3 runs to 14 residues.

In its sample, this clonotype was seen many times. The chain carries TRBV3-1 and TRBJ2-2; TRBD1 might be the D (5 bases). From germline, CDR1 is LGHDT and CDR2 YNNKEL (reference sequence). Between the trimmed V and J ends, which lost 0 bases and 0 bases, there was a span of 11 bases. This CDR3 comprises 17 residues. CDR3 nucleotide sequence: TGTGCCAGCAGCCAAGATTCGCAGGGCGCGAACACCGGGGAGCTGTTTTTT. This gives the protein CASSQDSQGANTGELFF.

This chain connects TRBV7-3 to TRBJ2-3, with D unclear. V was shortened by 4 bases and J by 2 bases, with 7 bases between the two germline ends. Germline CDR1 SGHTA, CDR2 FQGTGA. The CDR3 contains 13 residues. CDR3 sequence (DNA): TGTGCCAGCAGCTACTCGGTCACAGATACGCAGTATTTT. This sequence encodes CASSYSVTDTQYF.

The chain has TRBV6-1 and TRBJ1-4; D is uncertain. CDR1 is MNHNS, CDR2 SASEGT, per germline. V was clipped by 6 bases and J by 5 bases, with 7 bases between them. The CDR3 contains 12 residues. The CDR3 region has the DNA TGTGCCAGCAGCTCCGAAAATGAAAAACTGTTTTTT. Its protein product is CASSSENEKLFF.

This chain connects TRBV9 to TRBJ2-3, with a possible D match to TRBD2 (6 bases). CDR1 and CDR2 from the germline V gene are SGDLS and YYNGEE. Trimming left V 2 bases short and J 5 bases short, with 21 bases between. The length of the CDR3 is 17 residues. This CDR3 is CASSVTAWRDLGDTQYF. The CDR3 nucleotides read TGTGCCAGCAGCGTTACGGCGTGGCGGGACCTGGGAGATACGCAGTATTTT.

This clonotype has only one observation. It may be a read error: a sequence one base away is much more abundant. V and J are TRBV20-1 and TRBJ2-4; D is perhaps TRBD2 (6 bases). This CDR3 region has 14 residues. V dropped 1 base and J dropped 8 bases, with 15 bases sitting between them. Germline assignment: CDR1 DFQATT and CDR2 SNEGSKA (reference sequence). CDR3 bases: TGCAGTGCTAGAGGCGGGGCAGTTGTGGACATTCAGTACTTC. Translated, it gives CSARGGAVVDIQYF.

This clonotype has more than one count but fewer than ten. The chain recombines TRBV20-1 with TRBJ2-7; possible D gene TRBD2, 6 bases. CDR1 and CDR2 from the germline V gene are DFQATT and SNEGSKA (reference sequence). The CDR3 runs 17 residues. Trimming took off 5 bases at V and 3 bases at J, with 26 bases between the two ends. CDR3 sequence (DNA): TGCAGTGCTTCAAGAAGTCGTGGCGTCCGGGAGTTCTACGAGCAGTACTTC. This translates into CSASRSRGVREFYEQYF.

CDR3 coding DNA: TGTGCCAGCAGTGGCCCGGGACAGGGGCTGTACGAGCAGTACTTC. Its protein is CASSGPGQGLYEQYF. This chain joins TRBV6-1 and TRBJ2-7; 10 bases are shared with TRBD1. CDR3 length: 15 amino acids. CDR1 and CDR2 from the germline V gene are MNHNS and SASEGT. J gave up 4 bases and V 4 bases, and 7 bases lay outside the gene matches.

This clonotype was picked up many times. CDR3 in amino acids: CASSHGQGLSYNSPLHF. The CDR3 DNA sequence: TGTGCCAGCAGCCACGGACAGGGGTTGTCCTATAATTCACCCCTCCACTTT. The V gene is TRBV13, the J gene TRBJ1-6, with 9 bases lining up with TRBD1. Per germline, CDR1 PRHDT and CDR2 FYEKMQ (reference sequence). J gave up 1 base and V 5 bases, and 6 bases lay outside the gene matches. The CDR3 sequence is 17 residues long.

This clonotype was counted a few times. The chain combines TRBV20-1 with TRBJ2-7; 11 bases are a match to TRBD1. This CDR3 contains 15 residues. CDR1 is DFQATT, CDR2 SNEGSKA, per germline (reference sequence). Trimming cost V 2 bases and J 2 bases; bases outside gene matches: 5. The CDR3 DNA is TGCAGTGCTAGATGGGGACAGGGGGAAACCTACGAGCAGTACTTC. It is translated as CSARWGQGETYEQYF.